These T cell receptor beta chains were read from a single sample in a study of blood T cell repertoires in COVID-19. Libraries were prepared by immunoSEQ multiplex PCR; TCRdb keeps only in-frame clonotypes and omits some of them. The data contain over 200,000 clones, around nine tenths of them singletons. The sample comprised PBMCs or T cells enriched from blood (not recorded which). The receptors were gathered from a woman under 40 who had been exposed to COVID-19. Both conserved end residues are part of each CDR3. The order of the fields is J gene, V gene, clone size, D gene, CDR3 protein, CDR3 DNA. The D gene is left open where the match is weak. The size entry is marked missing in some rows and otherwise reads once, few, many or a size class.

j_call: TRBJ2-3; v_call: TRBV5-4; clone_size: few; d_call: TRBD2; cdr3_aa: CASSDERGGGTDTQYF; cdr3_nt: TGTGCCAGCAGCGACGAGCGGGGAGGAGGCACAGATACGCAGTATTTT
j_call: TRBJ1-2; v_call: TRBV5-1; clone_size: NA; d_call: TRBD1; cdr3_aa: CASSRTGAQSNYGYTF; cdr3_nt: TGCGCCAGCAGCCGGACAGGGGCCCAGTCTAACTATGGCTACACCTTC
j_call: TRBJ2-7; v_call: TRBV30; clone_size: NA; d_call: NA; cdr3_aa: CAWSVLAGQGEQYF; cdr3_nt: TGTGCCTGGAGTGTACTCGCAGGGCAGGGCGAGCAGTACTTC
j_call: TRBJ2-7; v_call: TRBV7-9; clone_size: NA; d_call: TRBD2; cdr3_aa: CASSTMAGGVAAYEQYF; cdr3_nt: TGTGCCAGCAGTACAATGGCGGGGGGAGTCGCTGCCTACGAGCAGTACTTC
j_call: TRBJ1-1; v_call: TRBV11-3; clone_size: NA; d_call: NA; cdr3_aa: CASSLLGGKAFF; cdr3_nt: TGTGCCAGCAGCTTATTAGGAGGGAAAGCTTTCTTT
j_call: TRBJ2-7; v_call: TRBV4-1; clone_size: NA; d_call: NA; cdr3_aa: CASSGGAEQYF; cdr3_nt: TGCGCCAGCAGCGGAGGGGCCGAGCAGTACTTC
j_call: TRBJ2-2; v_call: TRBV29-1; clone_size: NA; d_call: TRBD2; cdr3_aa: CSAGTSGINTGELFF; cdr3_nt: TGCAGCGCAGGGACTAGCGGGATTAACACCGGGGAGCTGTTTTTT
j_call: TRBJ2-1; v_call: TRBV6-6; clone_size: NA; d_call: NA; cdr3_aa: CASSWGEHHNEQFF; cdr3_nt: TGTGCCAGCAGTTGGGGAGAGCACCACAATGAGCAGTTCTTC
j_call: TRBJ1-6; v_call: TRBV18; clone_size: NA; d_call: NA; cdr3_aa: CASSPVPGRDSPLHF; cdr3_nt: TGTGCCAGCTCACCAGTACCAGGGAGGGATTCACCCCTCCACTTT
j_call: TRBJ2-1; v_call: TRBV7-9; clone_size: NA; d_call: TRBD2; cdr3_aa: CASSHKSGTSGTEQFF; cdr3_nt: TGTGCCAGCAGCCACAAAAGTGGGACTAGCGGGACTGAGCAGTTCTTC
j_call: TRBJ1-2; v_call: TRBV7-2; clone_size: NA; d_call: TRBD1; cdr3_aa: CASSLGGQGAKFIYGYTF; cdr3_nt: TGTGCCAGCAGCTTAGGAGGACAGGGGGCGAAGTTTATCTATGGCTACACCTTC
j_call: TRBJ2-1; v_call: TRBV5-4; clone_size: NA; d_call: TRBD2; cdr3_aa: CASVAGSDSYNEQFF; cdr3_nt: TGTGCCAGCGTAGCGGGCTCCGACTCCTACAATGAGCAGTTCTTC
j_call: TRBJ2-1; v_call: TRBV9; clone_size: NA; d_call: NA; cdr3_aa: CASSSMAGPPSSYNEQFF; cdr3_nt: TGTGCCAGCAGCTCTATGGCGGGACCTCCGAGCTCCTACAATGAGCAGTTCTTC
j_call: TRBJ1-2; v_call: TRBV29-1; clone_size: NA; d_call: NA; cdr3_aa: CSVGQDYGYTF; cdr3_nt: TGCAGCGTTGGACAGGACTATGGCTACACCTTC
j_call: TRBJ1-3; v_call: TRBV6-2/TRBV6-3; clone_size: NA; d_call: NA; cdr3_aa: CASSYSGEGGNTIYF; cdr3_nt: TGTGCCAGCAGTTATTCCGGAGAGGGAGGAAACACCATATATTTT
j_call: TRBJ1-2; v_call: TRBV5-6; clone_size: NA; d_call: TRBD1; cdr3_aa: CASSFRAGGADGYTF; cdr3_nt: TGTGCCAGCAGCTTCCGGGCAGGGGGCGCGGATGGCTACACCTTC
j_call: TRBJ1-1; v_call: TRBV2; clone_size: NA; d_call: NA; cdr3_aa: CASSETRGSEAFF; cdr3_nt: TGTGCCAGCAGTGAAACCCGCGGATCTGAAGCTTTCTTT
j_call: TRBJ2-1; v_call: TRBV6-5; clone_size: NA; d_call: NA; cdr3_aa: CASSRTGVGYNEQFF; cdr3_nt: TGTGCCAGCAGTCGAACGGGAGTAGGATACAATGAGCAGTTCTTC
j_call: TRBJ1-4; v_call: TRBV5-4; clone_size: NA; d_call: NA; cdr3_aa: CASSLGGEHREKLFF; cdr3_nt: TGTGCCAGCAGCTTGGGGGGGGAGCACCGTGAAAAACTGTTTTTT
j_call: TRBJ2-5; v_call: TRBV5-6; clone_size: NA; d_call: TRBD1; cdr3_aa: CASSLVGTALQETQYF; cdr3_nt: TGTGCCAGCAGCTTGGTAGGGACAGCTTTACAAGAGACCCAGTACTTC
j_call: TRBJ2-1; v_call: TRBV2; clone_size: NA; d_call: NA; cdr3_aa: CASSRDYNEQFF; cdr3_nt: TGTGCCAGCAGTAGAGACTACAATGAGCAGTTCTTC
j_call: TRBJ2-7; v_call: TRBV28; clone_size: NA; d_call: NA; cdr3_aa: CASRSVGHSYEQYF; cdr3_nt: TGTGCCAGCAGGTCCGTGGGCCACTCCTACGAGCAGTACTTC